Sequencing of this T cell receptor beta chain was carried out in a study of CD8+ T cells in alopecia areata. Study-wide results and limits: Lesional scalp, notably in alopecia totalis/universalis, had clonality above that of normal scalp.

Trimming pared 5 bases from V and 4 bases from J, leaving 20 bases between. This CDR3 region has 16 residues. Germline V gene lookup returns CDR1 SGHVS and CDR2 FQNEAQ. In each case, RNA was isolated and then reverse transcribed into cDNA as the sequencing template. TCRdb's table, derived via immunoSEQ multiplex PCR, lists solely in-frame clones and lacks some. The data show around 200,000 clones, with roughly 60% seen just once and 1.5% to 2% held by the top ten. In the case of this clone: What it recognizes is unknown.

This receptor was identified in a human donor with alopecia areata. This specimen was CD4+ T cells sorted from blood, taken at week 0. The rearrangement links TRBV7-8 to TRBJ1-2; TRBD1 is a possible D gene (6 bases). The CDR3 is CASSLSGGASPYGYTF. The CDR3 DNA is TGTGCCAGCAGCCTAAGCGGGGGGGCATCTCCCTATGGCTACACCTTC.